This T cell receptor beta chain derives from a study of blood T cell repertoires in COVID-19. About the research overall: Samples came from the United States, Italy and Spain, spanning acute and convalescent COVID-19. PBMCs, B-cell-depleted T cells, or T cells provided the cDNA or gDNA that made up the material.

Seattle's cohort entered during active infection and was followed longitudinally. Germline-derived CDR1 and CDR2 are PRHDT and FYEKMQ (reference sequence). J was trimmed by 2 bases and V by 0 bases; bases with no gene match: 3. CDR3 length: 16 amino acids. As processed by the authors: For nucleated cells, counts were estimated from reference gene primer amplification. Profiled with immunoSEQ multiplex PCR; TCRdb holds only in-frame clones, not every one. D and trimming come from the DNA, and the V and J calls and clone size come from that table. The data contain about 76,000 clones, 80% to 90% of them singletons.

V and J are TRBV13 and TRBJ1-4, with TRBD1 matching 7 bases. This sequence originates from a man in his 60s with COVID-19, enrolled during active disease. What was sequenced was peripheral blood. The CDR3 DNA reads as TGTGCCAGCAGCTTAGGACAGGGGAACACTAATGAAAAACTGTTTTTT. Translation gives CASSLGQGNTNEKLFF.